Listed below are T cell receptor beta chains from one sample, sequenced in a study of Ad26.COV2.S vaccination and SARS-CoV-2 variants. Assay used: immunoSEQ multiplex PCR; TCRdb lists only in-frame clones, some missing. This table has more than 300,000 clones, about 86% appearing once. This material consisted of peripheral blood, taken in a trial of Ad26.COV2.S vaccine versus placebo. Receptors originate from a person aged 18-60 years who received the Ad26.COV2.S COVID-19 vaccine or a placebo. Each CDR3 is given with its conserved first and last residue. D genes are given only for firm matches. Expanded clones get a size class; other rows say once, few or many, or leave the size out.

length	size	D	V	J	DNA	CDR3
12	.	.	TRBV4-3	TRBJ1-5	TGCGCCAGCAGCCTACTAAATCAGCCCCAGCATTTT	CASSLLNQPQHF
13	.	.	TRBV12-3/TRBV12-4	TRBJ1-1	TGTGCCAGCAGTCGAATGGCTGCGACTGAAGCTTTCTTT	CASSRMAATEAFF
16	.	.	TRBV25-1	TRBJ1-3	TGTGCCAGCAGTGAATGGTCGTCGGTCTCTGGAAACACCATATATTTT	CASSEWSSVSGNTIYF
17	.	.	TRBV5-8	TRBJ2-4	TGTGCCAGCAGCTGGGAATCCGAGAGTCTAGCCAAAAACATTCAGTACTTC	CASSWESESLAKNIQYF
15	once	TRBD1	TRBV18	TRBJ1-4	TGTGCCAGCTCACCACGGGACAGCCTTAATGAAAAACTGTTTTTT	CASSPRDSLNEKLFF
13	.	.	TRBV10-3	TRBJ2-3	TGTGCCATCAGGGGTTCTAACACAGATACGCAGTATTTT	CAIRGSNTDTQYF
13	.	.	TRBV18	TRBJ1-2	TGTGCCAGCTCACCTCAGTCCTCATATGGCTACACCTTC	CASSPQSSYGYTF
15	few	TRBD2	TRBV5-4	TRBJ2-5	TGTGCCAGCAGCTTGGCAGCGGGGGGGCAAGAGACCCAGTACTTC	CASSLAAGGQETQYF
14	.	TRBD1	TRBV6-5	TRBJ2-2	TGTGCCAGCAAACGGACAGGAAACACCGGGGAGCTGTTTTTT	CASKRTGNTGELFF
15	.	.	TRBV6-5	TRBJ1-6	TGTGCCAGCAGGGGGGGAAGGACCTATAATTCACCCCTCCACTTT	CASRGGRTYNSPLHF
11	.	.	TRBV29-1	TRBJ1-1	TGCAGCGTTGTGATCACAACTGAAGCTTTCTTT	CSVVITTEAFF
12	.	.	TRBV13	TRBJ1-4	TGTGCCAGCAGTCTCAATTCTGAAAAACTGTTTTTT	CASSLNSEKLFF
16	.	.	TRBV11-2	TRBJ1-4	TGTGCCAGCAGCTTATCTTATTCGGGGGGAGCCGAAAAACTGTTTTTT	CASSLSYSGGAEKLFF
11	.	.	TRBV7-9	TRBJ2-7	TGTGCCAGCAGCACAAGCTACGAGCAGTACTTC	CASSTSYEQYF
16	few	TRBD1	TRBV7-9	TRBJ2-2	TGTGCCAGCAGCTCCGCCCGGACAGGGCTCACCGGGGAGCTGTTTTTT	CASSSARTGLTGELFF
16	.	.	TRBV3-1/TRBV3-2	TRBJ2-7	TGTGCCAGCAGCCCCCACGAACTAGCTCCCTCATACGAGCAGTACTTC	CASSPHELAPSYEQYF
19	.	.	TRBV7-9	TRBJ2-1	TGTGCCAGCAGCTTAGATCCCGCCGCCGATCGTAGCTCCTACAATGAGCAGTTCTTC	CASSLDPAADRSSYNEQFF
18	.	TRBD2	TRBV4-3	TRBJ2-3	TGCGCCAGCAGCCAAGAGGTATCGCTAGCGGGGCTCACAGATACGCAGTATTTT	CASSQEVSLAGLTDTQYF
14	.	.	TRBV30	TRBJ1-2	TGTGCCTGGAACTGGGCAGGGGCTCAGAATGGCTACACCTTC	CAWNWAGAQNGYTF
12	.	.	TRBV6-5	TRBJ1-2	TGTGCCAGCAGTTGGGAGGGCTATGGCTACACCTTC	CASSWEGYGYTF
21	.	.	TRBV21-1	TRBJ1-3	TGTGCCAGCAGCAAAGTAGGGGGCTTTTGTATCGAGGGACTCTCTGGAAACACCATATATTTT	CASSKVGGFCIEGLSGNTIYF
19	once	TRBD1	TRBV5-5	TRBJ1-2	TGTGCCAGCAGCTTGGAAGAATCTGGGACAGCCCATTTCCCCTATGGCTACACCTTC	CASSLEESGTAHFPYGYTF
17	.	TRBD2	TRBV6-6	TRBJ2-1	TGTGCCAGCAGTCCTTTAGCGGGGGTGAGCTCCTACAATGAGCAGTTCTTC	CASSPLAGVSSYNEQFF
13	.	TRBD1	TRBV29-1	TRBJ1-2	TGCAGCGCCTGGGGACAGGGGATGAATGGCTACACCTTC	CSAWGQGMNGYTF
11	once	.	TRBV20-1	TRBJ1-1	TGCAGTGCTAGTGCGAACACTGAAGCTTTCTTT	CSASANTEAFF
17	.	.	TRBV5-1	TRBJ2-7	TGCGCCAGCAGCTTCGGTAGGGCTGCGGGGCAGGCCTACGAGCAGTACTTC	CASSFGRAAGQAYEQYF
15	.	.	TRBV30	TRBJ2-1	TGTGCCTGGGACAAGGGGACACGGACCTACAATGAGCAGTTCTTC	CAWDKGTRTYNEQFF
15	.	TRBD1	TRBV18	TRBJ2-7	TGTGCCAGCTCACCAAGGGGGACAGGGTCCTACGAGCAGTACTTC	CASSPRGTGSYEQYF
15	.	.	TRBV4-3	TRBJ2-1	TGCGCCAGCAGCAAGGAATACCCCGCATACAATGAGCAGTTCTTC	CASSKEYPAYNEQFF
14	.	.	TRBV27	TRBJ2-3	TGTGCCAGCAGTTCCCCGAAGGGGGGAGATACGCAGTATTTT	CASSSPKGGDTQYF
16	.	TRBD1	TRBV6-6	TRBJ1-1	TGTGCCAGCAGTTACTGGGACAGACCCACGAACACTGAAGCTTTCTTT	CASSYWDRPTNTEAFF
17	.	.	TRBV11-2	TRBJ2-7	TGTGCCAGCAGCTTAGATCTCAGGTCCCAAATACCCTACGAGCAGTACTTC	CASSLDLRSQIPYEQYF
11	once	.	TRBV5-1	TRBJ2-7	TGCGCCAGCAGGGGTTCCCACGAGCAGTACTTC	CASRGSHEQYF
13	.	.	TRBV5-1	TRBJ2-1	TGCGCCAGCAGCTTGGCCGAGTTCAATGAGCAGTTCTTC	CASSLAEFNEQFF
14	.	.	TRBV2	TRBJ2-1	TGTGCCAGCAGTGAATGGCGGGGGCAAAACGGGCAGTTCTTC	CASSEWRGQNGQFF
17	.	TRBD1	TRBV5-1	TRBJ1-2	TGCGCCAGCAGCTTGACCCCAAGGACAGGAACCACCTATGGCTACACCTTC	CASSLTPRTGTTYGYTF
16	once	TRBD2	TRBV6-1	TRBJ2-7	TGTGCCAGCAGTGTACGGACTAGCGGTGGCTCCTACGAGCAGTACTTC	CASSVRTSGGSYEQYF
16	.	TRBD1	TRBV7-9	TRBJ1-2	TGTGCCAGCAGCCCATCCGGACAGGGGGCCTTCTATGGCTACACCTTC	CASSPSGQGAFYGYTF
15	.	.	TRBV19	TRBJ1-6	TGTGCCAGTACTACGGGGGTGAGTGGTAATTCACCCCTCCACTTT	CASTTGVSGNSPLHF
16	.	TRBD2	TRBV4-1	TRBJ2-5	TGCGCCAGCAGCCAAGTTATAGCGGGGGTCAGAGAGACCCAGTACTTC	CASSQVIAGVRETQYF